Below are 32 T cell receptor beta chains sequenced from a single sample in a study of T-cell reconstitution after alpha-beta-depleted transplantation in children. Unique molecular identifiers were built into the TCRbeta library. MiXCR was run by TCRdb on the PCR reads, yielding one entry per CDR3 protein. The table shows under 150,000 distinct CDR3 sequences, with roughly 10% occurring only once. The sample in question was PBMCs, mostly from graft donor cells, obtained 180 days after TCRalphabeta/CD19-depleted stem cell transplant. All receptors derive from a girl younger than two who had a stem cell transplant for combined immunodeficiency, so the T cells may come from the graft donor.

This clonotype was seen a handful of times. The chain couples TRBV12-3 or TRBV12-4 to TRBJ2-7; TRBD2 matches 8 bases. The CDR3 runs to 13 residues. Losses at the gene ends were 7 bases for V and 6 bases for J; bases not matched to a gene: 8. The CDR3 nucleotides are TGTGCCAGCACCACCCGGGAGGGGGTCGAGCAGTACTTC. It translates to CASTTREGVEQYF.

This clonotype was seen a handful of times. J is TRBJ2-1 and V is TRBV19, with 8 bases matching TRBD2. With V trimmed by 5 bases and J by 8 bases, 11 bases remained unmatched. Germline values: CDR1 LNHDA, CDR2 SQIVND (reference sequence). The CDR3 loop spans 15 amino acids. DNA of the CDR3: TGTGCCAGTAGTCTTACTAGCGGTAGCTCCTATGAGCAGTTCTTC. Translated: CASSLTSGSSYEQFF. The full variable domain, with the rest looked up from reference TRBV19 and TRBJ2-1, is DGGITQSPKYLFRKEGQNVTLSCEQNLNHDAMYWYRQDPGQGLRLIYYSQIVNDFQKGDIAEGYSVSREKKESFPLTVTSAQKNPTAFYLCASSLTSGSSYEQFFGPGTRLTVL.

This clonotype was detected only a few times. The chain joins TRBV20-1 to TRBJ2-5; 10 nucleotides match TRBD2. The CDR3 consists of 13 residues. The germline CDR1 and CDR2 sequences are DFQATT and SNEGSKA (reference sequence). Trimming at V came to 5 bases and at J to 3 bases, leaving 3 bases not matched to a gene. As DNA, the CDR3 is TGCAGTGCTCTTACTAGCGGGGAAGAGACCCAGTACTTC. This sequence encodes CSALTSGEETQYF.

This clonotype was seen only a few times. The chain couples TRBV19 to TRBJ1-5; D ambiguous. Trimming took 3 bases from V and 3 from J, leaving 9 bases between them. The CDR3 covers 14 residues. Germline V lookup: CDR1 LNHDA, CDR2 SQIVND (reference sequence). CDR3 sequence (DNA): TGTGCCAGTAGTATCGGCAGGATCAATCAGCCCCAGCATTTT. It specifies CASSIGRINQPQHF.

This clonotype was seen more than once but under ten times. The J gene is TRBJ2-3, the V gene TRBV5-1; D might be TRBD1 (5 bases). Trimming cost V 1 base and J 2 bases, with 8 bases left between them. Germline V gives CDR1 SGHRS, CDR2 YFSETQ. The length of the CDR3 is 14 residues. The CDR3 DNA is TGCGCCAGCAGCTTGAGGGGTCCCACAGATACGCAGTATTTT. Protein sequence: CASSLRGPTDTQYF.

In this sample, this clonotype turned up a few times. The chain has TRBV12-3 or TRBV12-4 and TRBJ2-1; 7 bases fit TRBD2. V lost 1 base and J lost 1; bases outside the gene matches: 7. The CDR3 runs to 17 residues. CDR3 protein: CASSLGLAVPSYNEQFF. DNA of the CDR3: TGTGCCAGCAGTTTAGGGCTAGCGGTCCCTTCCTACAATGAGCAGTTCTTC.

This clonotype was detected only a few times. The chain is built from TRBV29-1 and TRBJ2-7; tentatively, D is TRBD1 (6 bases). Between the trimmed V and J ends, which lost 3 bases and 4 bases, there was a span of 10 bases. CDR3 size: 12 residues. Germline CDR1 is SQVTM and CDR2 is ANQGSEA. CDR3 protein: CSVDRGLYEQYF. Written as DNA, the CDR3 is TGCAGCGTTGACAGGGGCCTTTACGAGCAGTACTTC.

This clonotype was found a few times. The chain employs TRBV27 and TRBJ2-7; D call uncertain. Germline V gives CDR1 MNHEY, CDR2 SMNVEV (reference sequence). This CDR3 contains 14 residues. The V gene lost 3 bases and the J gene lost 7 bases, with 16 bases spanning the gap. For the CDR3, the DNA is TGTGCCAGCAGTTTCCTCCCGAAAACGGGTGAGCAGTACTTC. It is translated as CASSFLPKTGEQYF.

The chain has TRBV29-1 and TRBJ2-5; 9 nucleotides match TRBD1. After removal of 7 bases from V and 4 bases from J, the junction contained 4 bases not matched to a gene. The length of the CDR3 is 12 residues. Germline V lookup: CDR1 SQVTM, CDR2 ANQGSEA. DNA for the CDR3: TGCAGCGCCGGACAGGGGAGAGAGACCCAGTACTTC. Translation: CSAGQGRETQYF. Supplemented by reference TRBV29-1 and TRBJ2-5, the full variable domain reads SAVISQKPSRDICQRGTSLTIQCQVDSQVTMMFWYRQQPGQSLTLIATANQGSEATYESGFVIDKFPISRPNLTFSTLTVSNMSPEDSSIYLCSAGQGRETQYFGPGTRLLVL.

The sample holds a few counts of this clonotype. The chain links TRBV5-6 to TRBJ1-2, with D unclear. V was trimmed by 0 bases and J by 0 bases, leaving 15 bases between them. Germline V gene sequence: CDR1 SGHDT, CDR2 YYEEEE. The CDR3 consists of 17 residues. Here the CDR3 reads CASSLANFDGANYGYTF. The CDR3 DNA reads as TGTGCCAGCAGCTTGGCCAATTTCGATGGAGCTAACTATGGCTACACCTTC.

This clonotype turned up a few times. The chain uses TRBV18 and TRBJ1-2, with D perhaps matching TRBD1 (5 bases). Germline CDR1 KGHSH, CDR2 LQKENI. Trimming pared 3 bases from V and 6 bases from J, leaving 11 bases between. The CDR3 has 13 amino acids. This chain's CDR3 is CASSPRQYDGYTF. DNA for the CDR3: TGTGCCAGCTCACCTAGACAGTATGATGGCTACACCTTC.

CDR3 amino acids: CASRDTYTDTQYF. The CDR3 nucleotides read TGTGCCAGCCGGGACACTTACACAGATACGCAGTATTTT. The chain uses TRBV14 and TRBJ2-3, with D possibly TRBD1 on 6 matching bases. Germline CDR1 reads SGHDN; CDR2 reads FVKESK. The CDR3 length is 13 residues. The V end lost 8 bases, the J end lost 2 bases, and 11 bases lay between the germline ends.

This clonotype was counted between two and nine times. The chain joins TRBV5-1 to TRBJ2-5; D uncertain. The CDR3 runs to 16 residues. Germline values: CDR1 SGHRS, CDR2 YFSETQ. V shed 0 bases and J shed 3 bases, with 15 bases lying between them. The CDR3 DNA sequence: TGCGCCAGCAGCTTGGCCGGTGGTGCAGGAAAAGAGACCCAGTACTTC. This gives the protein CASSLAGGAGKETQYF.

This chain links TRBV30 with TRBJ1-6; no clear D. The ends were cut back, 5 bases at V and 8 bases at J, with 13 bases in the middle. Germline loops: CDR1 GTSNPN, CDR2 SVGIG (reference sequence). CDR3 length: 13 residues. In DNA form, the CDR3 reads TGTGCCTGGCGCATCGGAGATTATTCACCCCTCCACTTT. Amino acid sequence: CAWRIGDYSPLHF.

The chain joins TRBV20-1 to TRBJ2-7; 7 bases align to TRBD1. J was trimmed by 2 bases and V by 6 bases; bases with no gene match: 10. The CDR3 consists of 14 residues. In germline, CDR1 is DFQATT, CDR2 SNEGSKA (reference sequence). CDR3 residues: CSAHGAGGTYEQYF. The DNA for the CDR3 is TGCAGTGCCCATGGGGCAGGGGGTACCTACGAGCAGTACTTC.

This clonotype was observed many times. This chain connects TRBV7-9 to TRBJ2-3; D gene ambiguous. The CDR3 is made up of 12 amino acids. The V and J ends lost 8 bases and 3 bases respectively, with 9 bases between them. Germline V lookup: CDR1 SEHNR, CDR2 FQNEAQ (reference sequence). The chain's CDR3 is CASGIGTDTQYF. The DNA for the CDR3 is TGTGCCAGCGGGATAGGTACAGATACGCAGTATTTT.

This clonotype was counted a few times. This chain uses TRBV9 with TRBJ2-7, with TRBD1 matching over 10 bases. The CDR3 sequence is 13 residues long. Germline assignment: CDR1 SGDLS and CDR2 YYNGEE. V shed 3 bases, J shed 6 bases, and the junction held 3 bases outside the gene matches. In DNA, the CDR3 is TGTGCCAGCAGCGCGACAGGGGGCGGCGAGCAGTACTTC. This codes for CASSATGGGEQYF.

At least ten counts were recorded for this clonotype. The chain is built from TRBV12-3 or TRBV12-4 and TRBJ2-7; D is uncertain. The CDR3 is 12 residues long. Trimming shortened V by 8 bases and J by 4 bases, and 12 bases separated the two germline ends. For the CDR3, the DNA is TGTGCCAGCGGGAAAGGGTTGTACGAGCAGTACTTC. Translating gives CASGKGLYEQYF.

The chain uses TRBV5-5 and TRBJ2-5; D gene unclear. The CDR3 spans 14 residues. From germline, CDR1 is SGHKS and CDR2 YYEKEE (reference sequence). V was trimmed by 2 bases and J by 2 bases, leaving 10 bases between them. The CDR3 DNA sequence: TGTGCCAGCAGCTTCTTAGTACTACAAGAGACCCAGTACTTC. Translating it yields CASSFLVLQETQYF.

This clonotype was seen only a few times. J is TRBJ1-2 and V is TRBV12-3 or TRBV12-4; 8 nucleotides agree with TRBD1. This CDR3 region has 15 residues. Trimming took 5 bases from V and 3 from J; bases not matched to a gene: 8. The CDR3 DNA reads TGTGCCAGCAGTCAGTTTTCGGACAGGGACTATGGCTACACCTTC. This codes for CASSQFSDRDYGYTF.

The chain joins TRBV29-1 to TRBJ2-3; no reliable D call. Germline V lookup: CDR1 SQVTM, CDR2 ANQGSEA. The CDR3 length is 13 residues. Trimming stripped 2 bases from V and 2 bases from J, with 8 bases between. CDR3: CSVETRYTDTQYF. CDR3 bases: TGCAGCGTTGAAACAAGATACACAGATACGCAGTATTTT.

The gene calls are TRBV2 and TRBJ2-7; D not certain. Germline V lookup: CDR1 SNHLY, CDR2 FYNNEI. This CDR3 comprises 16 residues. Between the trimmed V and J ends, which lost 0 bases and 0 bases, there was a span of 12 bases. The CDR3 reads CASSEARPRTSYEQYF. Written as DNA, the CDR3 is TGTGCCAGCAGTGAAGCGAGGCCCAGAACCTCCTACGAGCAGTACTTC.

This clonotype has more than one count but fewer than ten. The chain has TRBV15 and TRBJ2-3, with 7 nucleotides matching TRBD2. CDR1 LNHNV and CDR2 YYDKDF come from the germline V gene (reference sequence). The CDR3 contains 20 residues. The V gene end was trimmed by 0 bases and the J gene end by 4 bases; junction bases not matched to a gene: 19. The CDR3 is CATSRDKTSTPFRGADTQYF. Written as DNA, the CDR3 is TGTGCCACCAGCAGAGATAAGACTAGCACACCTTTTCGGGGAGCAGATACGCAGTATTTT.

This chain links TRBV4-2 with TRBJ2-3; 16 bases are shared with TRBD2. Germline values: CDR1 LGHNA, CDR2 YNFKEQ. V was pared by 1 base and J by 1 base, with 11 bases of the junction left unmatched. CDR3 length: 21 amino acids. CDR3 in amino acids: CASSQVALGLAGGPGTDTQYF. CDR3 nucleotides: TGTGCCAGCAGCCAAGTTGCCTTGGGACTAGCGGGGGGGCCTGGCACAGATACGCAGTATTTT.

The DNA of the CDR3 is TGCGCCAGCAGCTTGGCGAACAGGGGGCGCGGCTATGGCTACACCTTC. Amino acids: CASSLANRGRGYGYTF. The chain employs TRBV5-1 and TRBJ1-2; 9 nucleotides agree with TRBD1. The CDR3 consists of 16 residues. The V segment lost 0 bases and the J segment 4 bases; nucleotides outside the gene matches: 7. Germline assignment: CDR1 SGHRS and CDR2 YFSETQ.

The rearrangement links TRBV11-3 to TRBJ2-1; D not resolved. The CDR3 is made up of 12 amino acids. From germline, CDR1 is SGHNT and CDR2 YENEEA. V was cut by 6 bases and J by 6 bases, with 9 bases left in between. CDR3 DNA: TGTGCCAGCAGGGCTAGACTCAATGAGCAGTTCTTC. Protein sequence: CASRARLNEQFF.

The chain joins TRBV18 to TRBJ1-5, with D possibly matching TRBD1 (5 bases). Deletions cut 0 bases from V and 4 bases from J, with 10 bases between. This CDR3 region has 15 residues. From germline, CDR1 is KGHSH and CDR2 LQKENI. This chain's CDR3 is CASSPPSGGNQPQHF. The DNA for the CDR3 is TGTGCCAGCTCACCACCGTCGGGGGGGAATCAGCCCCAGCATTTT.

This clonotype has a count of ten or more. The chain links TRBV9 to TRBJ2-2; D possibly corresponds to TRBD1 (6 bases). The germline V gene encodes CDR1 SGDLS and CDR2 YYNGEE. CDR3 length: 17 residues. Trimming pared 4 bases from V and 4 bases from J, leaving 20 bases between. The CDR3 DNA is TGTGCCAGCAGCCTCAGGGACACGATTTGGGGCACCGGGGAGCTGTTTTTT. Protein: CASSLRDTIWGTGELFF.

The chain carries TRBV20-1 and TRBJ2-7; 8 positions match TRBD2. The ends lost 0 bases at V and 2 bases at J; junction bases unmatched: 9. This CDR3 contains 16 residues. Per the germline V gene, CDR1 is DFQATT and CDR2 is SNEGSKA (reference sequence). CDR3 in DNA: TGCAGTGCTAGAGATCGGCGCGGGAGGTTTACCTACGAGCAGTACTTC. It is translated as CSARDRRGRFTYEQYF.

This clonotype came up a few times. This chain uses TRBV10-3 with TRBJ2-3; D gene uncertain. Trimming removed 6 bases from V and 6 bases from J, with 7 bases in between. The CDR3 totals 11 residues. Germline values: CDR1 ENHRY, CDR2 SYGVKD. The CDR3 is CAISLMDTQYF. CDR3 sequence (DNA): TGTGCCATCAGCCTCATGGATACGCAGTATTTT.

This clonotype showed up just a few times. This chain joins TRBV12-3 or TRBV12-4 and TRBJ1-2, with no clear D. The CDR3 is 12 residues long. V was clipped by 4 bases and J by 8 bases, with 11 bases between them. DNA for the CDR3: TGTGCCAGCAGTTCGTATGAGATGGGCTACACCTTC. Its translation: CASSSYEMGYTF.

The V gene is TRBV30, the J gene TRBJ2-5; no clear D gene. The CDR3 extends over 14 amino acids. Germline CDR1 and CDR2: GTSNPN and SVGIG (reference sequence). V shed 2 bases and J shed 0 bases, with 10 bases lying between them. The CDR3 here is CAWSSDRYQETQYF. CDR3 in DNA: TGTGCCTGGAGTAGCGACCGCTACCAAGAGACCCAGTACTTC.